This T cell receptor (beta chain) is drawn from a study of T cells in Graves' hyperthyroidism and ophthalmopathy. V was clipped by 6 bases and J by 7 bases, with 13 bases between them. This CDR3 has 14 amino acids. Germline V CDR1 and CDR2: MNHNS, SASEGT. Amplified TCR beta CDR3 regions derived from RNA transcripts. RT-PCR in the first round (using the HTBI primer set) targeted the TCR CDR3. MiXCR was run by TCRdb on the multiplex PCR reads, yielding one entry per CDR3 protein. The sample lists hundreds of thousands of distinct CDR3 sequences; roughly 16% were seen once. The source of this sequence is a woman between 35 and 50 years old with Graves' ophthalmopathy. Sequencing used blood. The gene calls are TRBV6-1 and TRBJ1-6; D unclear. The CDR3 sequence is CASSLGPGNSPLHF. The CDR3 DNA reads TGTGCCAGCAGCCTAGGGCCGGGGAATTCACCCCTCCACTTT.